These T cell receptor beta chains were read from a single sample in a study of T cell repertoires in cytomegalovirus infection. These receptors have no identified antigens. TCRdb re-analysed the reads in MiXCR, keeping a single row per CDR3 protein. The table has more than 95,000 distinct CDR3 sequences, approximately 30% seen once. This specimen was CD8+ T cells from cultured PBMCs, taken from culture after CMV antigen stimulation. These receptors all stem from a human donor in good health (CMV status not recorded). Some clones in this sample may be carry-over from other donors' samples. CDR3s include the opening cysteine and the closing phenylalanine or tryptophan. A D gene is named only where the DNA matches it firmly. The size entry is marked missing in some rows and otherwise reads once, few, many or a size class.

>-|14|TRBJ1-5|-|TRBV6-5
TGTGCCAGCAGTTACTCCGGTTACAATCAGCCCCAGCATTTT
CASSYSGYNQPQHF
>once|15|TRBJ2-2|-|TRBV15
TGTGCCACCAGCAGACGGACACAAAACACCGGGGAGCTGTTTTTT
CATSRRTQNTGELFF
>few|12|TRBJ2-7|TRBD1|TRBV6-1
TGTGCCGGAGGGACAGGCGCCTACGAGCAGTACTTC
CAGGTGAYEQYF
>-|15|TRBJ2-7|TRBD2|TRBV19
TGTGCCACCCGACCGGGACTAGCGGGGGTCTACGAGCAGTACTTC
CATRPGLAGVYEQYF
>-|13|TRBJ1-2|-|TRBV29-1
TGCAGCGTCCCAGATGGGGGAGTTGGTGGCTACACCTTC
CSVPDGGVGGYTF
>many|16|TRBJ2-1|-|TRBV6-1
TGTGCCAGCAGTGAAGAGCCGGGAATTACCTACAATGAGCAGTTCTTC
CASSEEPGITYNEQFF
>-|16|TRBJ2-5|-|TRBV7-8
TGTGCCAGCAGCTTAGTTGTTGGGGCGCCCGAGGAGACCCAGTACTTC
CASSLVVGAPEETQYF
>-|12|TRBJ1-4|-|TRBV7-2
TGTGCCAGCAGCTTATGGGGTGAAAAACTGTTTTTT
CASSLWGEKLFF
>-|16|TRBJ2-3|TRBD1|TRBV6-2/TRBV6-3
TGTGCCAGCAGTCACGCCCCGGGACAGGGGGCAGATACGCAGTATTTT
CASSHAPGQGADTQYF
>many|14|TRBJ2-7|-|TRBV11-2
TGTGCCAGCAGCCTCGGACTGGGGGTCTACGAGCAGTACTTC
CASSLGLGVYEQYF